The TCR beta chain under discussion was sequenced for a study of OX40 agonist ivuxolimab in advanced cancers. Measured with immunoSEQ multiplex PCR; TCRdb has only the in-frame clones, and not every one. Of approximately 10,000 clones in the sample, more than 80% were seen once. Germline V gene lookup returns CDR1 SGHVS and CDR2 FNYEAQ. V was pared by 5 bases and J by 6 bases, with 18 bases between. CDR3 length: 15 residues. The clonotype was recovered from an adult with an advanced solid tumor such as melanoma, head and neck, liver or kidney cancer. The V and J genes are TRBV7-6 and TRBJ2-3; D possibly corresponds to TRBD2 (6 bases). The sample here was CD4+ or CD8+ T cells sorted from blood, taken in a trial of the OX40 agonist ivuxolimab. The CDR3 region has the DNA TGTGCCAGCAGCCCTCTCGGAGGGGCAGGGGATACGCAGTATTTT. Translating gives CASSPLGGAGDTQYF.